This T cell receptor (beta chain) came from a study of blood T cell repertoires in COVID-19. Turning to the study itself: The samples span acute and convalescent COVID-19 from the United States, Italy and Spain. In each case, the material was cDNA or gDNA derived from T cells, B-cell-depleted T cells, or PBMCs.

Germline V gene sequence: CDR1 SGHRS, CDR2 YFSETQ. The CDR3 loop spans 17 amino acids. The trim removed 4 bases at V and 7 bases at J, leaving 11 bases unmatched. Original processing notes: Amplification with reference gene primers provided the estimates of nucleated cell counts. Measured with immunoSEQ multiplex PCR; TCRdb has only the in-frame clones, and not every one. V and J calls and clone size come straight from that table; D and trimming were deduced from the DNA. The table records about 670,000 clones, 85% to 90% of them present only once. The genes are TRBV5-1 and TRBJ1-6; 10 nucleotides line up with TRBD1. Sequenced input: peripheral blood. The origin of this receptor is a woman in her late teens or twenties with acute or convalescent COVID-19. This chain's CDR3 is CASSLVFRDRGNSPLHF. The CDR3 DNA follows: TGCGCCAGCAGCCTCGTCTTCCGGGACAGGGGAAATTCACCCCTCCACTTT.